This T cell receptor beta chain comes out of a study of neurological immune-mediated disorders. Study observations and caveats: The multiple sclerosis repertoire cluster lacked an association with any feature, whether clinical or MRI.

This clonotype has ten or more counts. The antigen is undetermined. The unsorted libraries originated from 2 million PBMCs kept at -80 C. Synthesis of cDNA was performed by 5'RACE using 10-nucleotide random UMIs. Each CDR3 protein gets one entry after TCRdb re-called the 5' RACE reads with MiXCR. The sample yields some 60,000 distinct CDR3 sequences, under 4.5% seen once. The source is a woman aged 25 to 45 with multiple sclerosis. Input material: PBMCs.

CDR3 sequence: CASDSGQITDTQYF. The CDR3 DNA sequence: TGTGCCAGCGATTCGGGACAGATCACAGATACGCAGTATTTT. The rearrangement joins TRBV6-1 to TRBJ2-3; 7 bases are shared with TRBD1. Trimming at V came to 8 bases and at J to 2 bases, leaving 7 bases not matched to a gene. In germline, CDR1 is MNHNS, CDR2 SASEGT. CDR3 size: 14 residues.